Sequencing of this T cell receptor beta chain was carried out in a study of T cells in Graves' hyperthyroidism and ophthalmopathy. Losses at the gene ends were 10 bases for V and 7 bases for J; bases not matched to a gene: 8. Germline-derived CDR1 and CDR2 are LNHDA and SQIVND (reference sequence). The CDR3 totals 14 residues. The study, taken as a whole, reports: Researchers found most expanded thyroid clonotypes above 0.001 in blood as well. Classification by a 13 V-J model distinguished ophthalmopathy from stable hyperthyroidism.

On this clonotype: The antigen remains unidentified.

It was RNA transcripts that yielded the amplified TCR beta CDR3 regions. First-round RT-PCR targeting the TCR CDR3 was performed with the HTBI primer set. TCRdb re-called the multiplex PCR reads through MiXCR, storing one row per CDR3 protein. The sample has approximately 400,000 distinct CDR3 sequences; 11% to 15% are singletons. This chain links TRBV19 with TRBJ2-1, with 12 positions matching TRBD2. Sequencing input: blood. The receptor comes from a man aged 50-60 years with Graves' ophthalmopathy. DNA for the CDR3: TGTGCCACAAGACTAGCGGGAGCGGAGAATGAGCAGTTCTTC. This gives the protein CATRLAGAENEQFF.